Detailed here is one T cell receptor beta chain. Its antigen is unknown. No much larger clone is present one base from it, and per-base qualities are unavailable. This specimen comes from a study of blood T cell repertoires in COVID-19 (dated by TCRdb to between 2020 and 2021). About the study as a whole: Collaborator samples came from the United States, Italy and Spain and covered acute and convalescent phases of COVID-19. The material from the prospective study consisted of cDNA or gDNA derived from T cells, B-cell-depleted T cells, or PBMCs. Deeply sampled blood TCRbeta repertoires from subjects exposed to, actively infected with, or recovered from COVID-19 were included in the dataset. The repertoires were released in a freely available public database meant as a resource for research on the immune response to SARS-CoV-2. Samples came from the ongoing ImmuneRACE study (first 160 participants) plus 1,254 subjects from 6 global collaborators. The sample metadata nearly always contained a de-identified subject ID, COVID-19 status, age in years and sex. HLA class I and class II types, where available, came from metadata supplied by the sample provider rather than from assay-based typing.

After removal of 5 bases from V and 1 base from J, the junction retains 6 bases not matched to a gene. CDR1 and CDR2, looked up from the germline V gene (reference sequence), are SEHNR and FQNEAQ. Reading from cysteine to phenylalanine, the CDR3 counts 16 amino acids. Only the CDR3 part of the read is kept: 48 bases, read in frame from the first base. What the study reported, not specific to this receptor: How much clinical and demographic metadata was included differed by source and by participant, and the metadata was provided uncurated.

TCRbeta CDR3 regions were amplified from genomic DNA by means of the immunoSEQ Assay, a bias-controlled multiplex PCR. In the source study's methods: The number of nucleated cells in each sample was estimated by amplification of reference gene primers within the assay. Sequence reads were collapsed and filtered to measure the absolute abundance of every unique TCRbeta CDR3 rearrangement. Productive Simpson clonality was computed per sample as the square root of Simpson's diversity index over productive rearrangements. In its TCRdb copy, this immuneACCESS table keeps in-frame sequences only and misses some clones. Where compared with another copy, unresolved V genes explain less than half of these, and the others have no known cause. D and trimming come from the DNA, and the V and J calls and clone size come from that table. The sample table lists over 200,000 clones, approximately 90% of them with a count of one. 0.95% to 1.5% of the sample is in the top ten clones.

In the prospective study, participants were roughly 18 to 100 years old, resided in fewer than 25 geographic areas of the United States, and were enrolled through a virtual design. Cohort assignment in the prospective study relied on participant-reported clinical history from a screening survey and a study questionnaire. Each participant in the prospective study had whole blood, serum and a nasopharyngeal or oropharyngeal swab collected by mobile phlebotomists. Additional blood draws and questionnaires over a 2-month period could optionally be provided by prospective study participants. Before DNA extraction, blood samples from the prospective study were shipped at room temperature or frozen.

The receptor comes from a human donor in a cohort exposed to, infected with or recovered from COVID-19 (not recorded which). The donor label of this sample is uncertain. The receptor chain draws on TRBV7-9 and TRBJ2-1; TRBD1 matches 9 bases in the middle. What was sequenced was PBMCs or T cells enriched from blood (not recorded which). The CDR3 has the sequence CASSGGTGTSYNEQFF. The sequenced DNA is TGTGCCAGCAGCGGCGGGACAGGGACGTCCTACAATGAGCAGTTCTTC.